The clone carrying this T cell receptor beta chain was counted a few times. The CDR3 sequence is 16 residues long. CDR1 SGHTA and CDR2 FQGNSA come from the germline V gene. V lost 3 bases, J lost 2 bases, and 17 bases lay in between. The data were obtained in a study of blood T cells in healthy people across ages. Donors gave around 9.8 milliliters of peripheral blood apiece. Alongside a J-beta primer mix, a sample-barcoded 5' primer served in a second PCR lasting about 6 to 11 cycles. Every single cDNA molecule received a tag from a template-switch adaptor with 12 random nucleotides. TCRdb independently ran MiXCR on the 5' RACE reads; one entry per CDR3 protein. The sample holds a few hundred thousand distinct CDR3 sequences, approximately 26% seen once. The same specimen was also included in a second study, on T cells of mothers and their children.

The V and J genes are TRBV7-2 and TRBJ2-7, with D possibly matching TRBD2 (6 bases). This receptor was identified in a boy aged 2 to 10 in good health. Specimen: blood. As DNA, the CDR3 is TGTGCCAGCAGCTTGGATCCGTATAGCGGTACCTACGAGCAGTACTTC. This codes for CASSLDPYSGTYEQYF.